The TCR beta chain under discussion was sequenced for a study of control samples from healthy donors and cancer patients. Some clones are missing from TCRdb's copy, which holds only in-frame ones; the method was immunoSEQ multiplex PCR. This table holds 20,000 to 25,000 clones, more than 75% found once. This clonotype was sampled from a woman aged 55-70 years with head and neck cancer. Sequenced input: PBMCs.

The CDR3 DNA follows: TGCGCCAGCAGCCCCCGGACAGGGCGCGGGGAGCAGTACTTC. Translated, it gives CASSPRTGRGEQYF. The chain has TRBV4-1 and TRBJ2-7, with TRBD1 matching over 8 bases. The CDR3 covers 14 residues. Germline trimming cut 4 bases from V and 7 bases from J; bases unmatched to any gene: 9. The germline V gene has CDR1 MGHRA and CDR2 YSYEKL.